This T cell receptor beta chain derives from a study of Ad26.COV2.S vaccination and SARS-CoV-2 variants. Notes on the study in general: Recipients of either vaccine or placebo displayed similar breadth of non-spike TCRs. Substantial breadth was reported for post-vaccination spike-specific CD8+ and CD4+ T cells.

For this clone: Its specificity is not known.

CDR3 size: 13 residues. CDR1 and CDR2 from the germline V gene are LNHDA and SQIVND (reference sequence). V was trimmed by 4 bases and J by 5 bases, leaving 6 bases between them. Treatment reported: around 19 received Ad26.COV2.S at low or high dose, single or two shots; several received placebo; per-sample allocation not given. Collection of samples fell on day 63 after the first vaccine or placebo injection. Measured with immunoSEQ multiplex PCR; TCRdb has only the in-frame clones, and not every one. The data contain a few hundred thousand clones, about 89% of them singletons. The material sequenced was peripheral blood, taken in a trial of Ad26.COV2.S vaccine versus placebo. The genes are TRBV19 and TRBJ1-6, with D tentatively TRBD1 (6 bases). The origin of this receptor is a person between 18 and 65 years old who received the Ad26.COV2.S COVID-19 vaccine or a placebo. CDR3 protein: CASSRTDNSPLHF. CDR3 nucleotides: TGTGCCAGTAGTAGGACAGATAATTCACCCCTCCACTTT. The full variable domain, its missing parts supplied by reference TRBV19 and TRBJ1-6, is DGGITQSPKYLFRKEGQNVTLSCEQNLNHDAMYWYRQDPGQGLRLIYYSQIVNDFQKGDIAEGYSVSREKKESFPLTVTSAQKNPTAFYLCASSRTDNSPLHFGNGTRLTVT.